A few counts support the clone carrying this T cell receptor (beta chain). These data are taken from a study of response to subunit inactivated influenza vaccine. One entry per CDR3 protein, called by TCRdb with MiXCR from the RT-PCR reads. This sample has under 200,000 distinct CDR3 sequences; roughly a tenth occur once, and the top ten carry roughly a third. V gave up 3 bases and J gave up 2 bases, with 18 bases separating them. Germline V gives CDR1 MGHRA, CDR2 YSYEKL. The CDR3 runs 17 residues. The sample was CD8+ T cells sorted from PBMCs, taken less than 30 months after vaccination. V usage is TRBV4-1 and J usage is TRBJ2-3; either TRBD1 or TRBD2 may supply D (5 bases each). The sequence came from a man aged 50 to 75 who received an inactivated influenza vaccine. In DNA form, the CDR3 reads TGCGCCAGCAGCCAGAAACCGGGACCCGCAACCACAGATACGCAGTATTTT. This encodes CASSQKPGPATTDTQYF.